The 7 T cell receptor beta chains presented below share a single source sample, sequenced in a study of shared clonotypes between healthy human individuals. This table comes from immunoSEQ multiplex PCR, and its TCRdb copy is limited to in-frame clones, with some not included. The data show about 1.5 million clones, with 95% to 99% seen just once and roughly 0.45% held by the top ten. Specimen: naive CD4+ T cells sorted from blood. Specified subset: CD45RA+ positively selected. The receptors here all came from a man aged 25-40 years in good health.

The V and J genes are TRBV4-1 and TRBJ2-3, with 12 bases fitting TRBD2. Trimming removed 5 bases from V and 6 bases from J; junction bases left unmatched: 9. This CDR3 has 16 amino acids. Germline V gene lookup returns CDR1 MGHRA and CDR2 YSYEKL. The CDR3 DNA follows: TGCGCCAGCAGCGAGAGACTAGCGGGAGTCTCGGATACGCAGTATTTT. This codes for CASSERLAGVSDTQYF.

This chain connects TRBV6-4 to TRBJ1-2; unclear D gene. Germline V gene data show CDR1 as MRHNA and CDR2 as SNTAGT. Trimming removed 4 bases at V and 0 bases at J, with 6 bases between. CDR3 length: 13 residues. The CDR3 is CASSAGPNYGYTF. CDR3 nucleotides: TGTGCCAGCAGTGCAGGACCTAACTATGGCTACACCTTC.

The V call is TRBV10-3, the J call TRBJ2-1; perhaps TRBD1 as D (5 bases). The ends were cut back, 3 bases at V and 0 bases at J, with 18 bases in the middle. Germline CDR1 and CDR2: ENHRY and SYGVKD. The CDR3 totals 18 residues. CDR3 protein: CAISESVGAASSYNEQFF. The CDR3 DNA reads TGTGCCATCAGTGAATCGGTTGGGGCGGCCAGCTCCTACAATGAGCAGTTCTTC.

The chain combines TRBV10-3 with TRBJ2-5; a possible D gene is TRBD1 (6 bases). This CDR3 has 16 residues. Germline values: CDR1 ENHRY, CDR2 SYGVKD. The V gene lost 6 bases and the J gene lost 2 bases, with 19 bases spanning the gap. The CDR3: CAIRPSTGRKQETQYF. The CDR3 nucleotides read TGTGCCATCAGGCCTAGTACAGGGCGGAAACAAGAGACCCAGTACTTC.

This sequence joins TRBV25-1 and TRBJ2-2, with TRBD1 matching over 8 bases. Germline V gene sequence: CDR1 MGHDK, CDR2 SYGVNS. The CDR3 spans 17 residues. Trimming took 3 bases from V and 4 from J; bases not matched to a gene: 10. CDR3 residues: CASSDALRGRVTGELFF. The CDR3 DNA is TGTGCCAGCAGTGACGCCCTCAGGGGGCGAGTCACCGGGGAGCTGTTTTTT.

The chain carries TRBV5-5 and TRBJ2-1, with 11 bases aligning to TRBD2. Germline lookup yields CDR1 SGHKS and CDR2 YYEKEE (reference sequence). This CDR3 contains 17 residues. V was clipped by 4 bases and J by 7 bases; unmatched bases: 13. The CDR3 DNA sequence: TGTGCCAGCAGCCAAGTTAGCGGGAGGGCTTCATTTAATGAGCAGTTCTTC. Protein product: CASSQVSGRASFNEQFF.

The rearrangement links TRBV6-1 to TRBJ2-7; tentatively, D is TRBD1 (5 bases). This CDR3 is built from 12 residues. Between the trimmed V and J ends, which lost 11 bases and 3 bases, there was a span of 14 bases. Germline CDR1 MNHNS, CDR2 SASEGT. In DNA, the CDR3 is TGTGCCCTGGGGCTGGGGTTCTACGAGCAGTACTTC. It translates to CALGLGFYEQYF.